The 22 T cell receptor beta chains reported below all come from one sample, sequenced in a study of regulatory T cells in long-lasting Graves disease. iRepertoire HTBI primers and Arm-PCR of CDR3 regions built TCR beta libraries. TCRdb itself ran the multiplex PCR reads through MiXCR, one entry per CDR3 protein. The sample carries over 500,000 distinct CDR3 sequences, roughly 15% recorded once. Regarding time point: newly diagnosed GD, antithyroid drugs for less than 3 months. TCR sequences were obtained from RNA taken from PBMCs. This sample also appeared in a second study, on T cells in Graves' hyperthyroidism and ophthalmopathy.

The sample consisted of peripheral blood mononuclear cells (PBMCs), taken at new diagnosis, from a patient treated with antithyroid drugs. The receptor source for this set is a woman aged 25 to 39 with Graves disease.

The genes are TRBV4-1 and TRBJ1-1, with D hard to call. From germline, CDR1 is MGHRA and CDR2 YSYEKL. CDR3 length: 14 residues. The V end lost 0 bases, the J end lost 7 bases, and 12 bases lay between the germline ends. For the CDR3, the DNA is TGCGCCAGCAGCCAAGATCTATCAAGCGGTGAAGCTTTCTTT. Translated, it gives CASSQDLSSGEAFF.

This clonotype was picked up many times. CDR3 nucleotide sequence: TGTGCCAGCAGCAAGTACTCCCGACTAGTTACCGGGGAGCTGTTTTTT. Its translation is CASSKYSRLVTGELFF. The chain joins TRBV12-3 or TRBV12-4 to TRBJ2-2, with D perhaps TRBD2 (6 bases). This CDR3 has 16 amino acids. V lost 6 bases and J lost 5, with 19 bases in between.

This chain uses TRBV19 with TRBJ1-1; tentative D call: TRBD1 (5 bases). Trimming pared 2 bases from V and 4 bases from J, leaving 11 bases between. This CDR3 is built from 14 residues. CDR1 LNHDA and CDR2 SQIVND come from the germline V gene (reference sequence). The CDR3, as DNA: TGTGCCAGTAGTATAAAACCGGGGGGCACTGAAGCTTTCTTT. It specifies CASSIKPGGTEAFF.

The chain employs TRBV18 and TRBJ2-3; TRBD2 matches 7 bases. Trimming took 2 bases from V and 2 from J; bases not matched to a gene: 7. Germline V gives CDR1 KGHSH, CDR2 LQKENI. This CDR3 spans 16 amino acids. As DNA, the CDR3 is TGTGCCAGCTCACCAGTGGCTAGCGGATCCACAGATACGCAGTATTTT. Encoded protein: CASSPVASGSTDTQYF.

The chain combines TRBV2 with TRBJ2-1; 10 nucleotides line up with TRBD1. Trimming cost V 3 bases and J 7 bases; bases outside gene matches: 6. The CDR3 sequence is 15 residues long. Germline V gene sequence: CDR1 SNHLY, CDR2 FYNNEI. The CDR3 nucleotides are TGTGCCAGCAGTGACCGACAGGGGGCTCTGAATGAGCAGTTCTTC. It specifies CASSDRQGALNEQFF.

The CDR3: CASRNTDRVYGYTF. The CDR3 DNA is TGTGCCAGCAGGAACACCGACAGGGTTTATGGCTACACCTTC. The chain recombines TRBV28 with TRBJ1-2; 7 nucleotides agree with TRBD1. This CDR3 comprises 14 residues. In germline, CDR1 is MDHEN, CDR2 SYDVKM. V shed 6 bases and J 5 bases; nucleotides not matched to a gene: 9.

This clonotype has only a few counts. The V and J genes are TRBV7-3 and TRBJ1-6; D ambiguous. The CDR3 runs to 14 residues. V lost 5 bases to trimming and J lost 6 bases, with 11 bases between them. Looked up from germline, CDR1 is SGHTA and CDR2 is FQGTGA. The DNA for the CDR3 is TGTGCCAGCAGCAAGGGTACCATTAATTCACCCCTCCACTTT. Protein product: CASSKGTINSPLHF. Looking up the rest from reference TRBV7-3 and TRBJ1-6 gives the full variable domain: GAGVSQTPSNKVTEKGKYVELRCDPISGHTALYWYRQSLGQGPEFLIYFQGTGAADDSGLPNDRFFAVRPEGSVSTLKIQRTERGDSAVYLCASSKGTINSPLHFGNGTRLTVT.

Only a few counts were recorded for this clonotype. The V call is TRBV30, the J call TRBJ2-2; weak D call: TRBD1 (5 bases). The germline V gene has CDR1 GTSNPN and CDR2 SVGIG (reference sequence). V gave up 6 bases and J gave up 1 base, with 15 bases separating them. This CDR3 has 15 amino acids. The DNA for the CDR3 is TGTGCCTGCCATCAGGGTTGGGTGAACACCGGGGAGCTGTTTTTT. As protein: CACHQGWVNTGELFF.

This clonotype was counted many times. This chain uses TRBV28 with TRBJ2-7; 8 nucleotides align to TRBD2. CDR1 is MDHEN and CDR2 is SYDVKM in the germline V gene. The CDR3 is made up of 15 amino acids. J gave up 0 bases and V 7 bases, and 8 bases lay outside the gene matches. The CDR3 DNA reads TGTGCCAGCATCCTATCGGGGGGGCCCTCCTACGAGCAGTACTTC. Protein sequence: CASILSGGPSYEQYF.

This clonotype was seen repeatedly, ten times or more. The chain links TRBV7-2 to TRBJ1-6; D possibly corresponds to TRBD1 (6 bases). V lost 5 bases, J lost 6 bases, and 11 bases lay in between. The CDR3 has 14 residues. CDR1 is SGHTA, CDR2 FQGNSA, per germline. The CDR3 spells CASSVQGINSPLHF. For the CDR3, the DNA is TGTGCCAGCAGCGTGCAGGGGATTAATTCACCCCTCCACTTT.

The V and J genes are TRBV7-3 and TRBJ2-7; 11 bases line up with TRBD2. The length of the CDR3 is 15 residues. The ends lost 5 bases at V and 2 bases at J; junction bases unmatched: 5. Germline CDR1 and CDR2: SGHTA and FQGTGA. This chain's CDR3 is CASSVLAGDAYEQYF. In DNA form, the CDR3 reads TGTGCCAGCAGCGTACTAGCGGGGGATGCCTACGAGCAGTACTTC.

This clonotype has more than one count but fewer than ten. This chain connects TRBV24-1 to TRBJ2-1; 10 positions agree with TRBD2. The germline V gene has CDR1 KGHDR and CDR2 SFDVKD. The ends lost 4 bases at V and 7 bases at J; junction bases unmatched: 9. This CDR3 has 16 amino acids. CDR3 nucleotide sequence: TGTGCCACCAGTGAGCTGACTAGCGGGCAAGGGAATGAGCAGTTCTTC. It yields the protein CATSELTSGQGNEQFF.

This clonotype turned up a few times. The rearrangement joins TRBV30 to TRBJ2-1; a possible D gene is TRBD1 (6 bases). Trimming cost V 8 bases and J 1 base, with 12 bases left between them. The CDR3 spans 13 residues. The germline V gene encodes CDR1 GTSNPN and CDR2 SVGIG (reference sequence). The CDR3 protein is CAEGRGSYNEQFF. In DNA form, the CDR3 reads TGTGCCGAGGGAAGGGGGTCCTACAATGAGCAGTTCTTC.

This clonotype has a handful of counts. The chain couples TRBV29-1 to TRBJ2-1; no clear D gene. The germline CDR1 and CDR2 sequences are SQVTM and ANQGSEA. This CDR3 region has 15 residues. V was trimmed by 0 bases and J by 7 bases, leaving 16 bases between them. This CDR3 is CSVEDRARVSNEQFF. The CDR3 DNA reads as TGCAGCGTTGAAGATAGGGCTAGAGTTTCTAATGAGCAGTTCTTC.

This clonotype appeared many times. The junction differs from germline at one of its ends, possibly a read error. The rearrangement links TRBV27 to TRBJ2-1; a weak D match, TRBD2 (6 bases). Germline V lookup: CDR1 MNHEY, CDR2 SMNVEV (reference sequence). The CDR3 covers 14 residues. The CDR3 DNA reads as TGTGCCAGCAGTAATTGGGACTCCGACAATGAGCAGTTCTTC. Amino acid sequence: CASSNWDSDNEQFF.

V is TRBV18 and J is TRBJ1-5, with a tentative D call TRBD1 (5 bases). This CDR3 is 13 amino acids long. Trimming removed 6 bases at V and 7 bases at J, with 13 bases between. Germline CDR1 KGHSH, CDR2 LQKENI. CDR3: CASSPDKIQPQHF. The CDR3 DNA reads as TGTGCCAGCTCGCCGGACAAAATCCAGCCCCAGCATTTT.

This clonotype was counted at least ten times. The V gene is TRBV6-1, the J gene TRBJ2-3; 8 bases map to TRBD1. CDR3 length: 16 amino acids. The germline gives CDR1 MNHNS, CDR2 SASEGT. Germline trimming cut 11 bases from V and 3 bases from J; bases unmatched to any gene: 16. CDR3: CARFPPQGADTDTQYF. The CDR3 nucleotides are TGTGCCCGTTTCCCTCCTCAGGGGGCTGATACAGATACGCAGTATTTT.

CDR3 protein: CASRISGRRSTGELFF. CDR3 in DNA: TGTGCCAGCAGGATTAGCGGGAGACGGAGCACCGGGGAGCTGTTTTTT. J is TRBJ2-2 and V is TRBV11-3; 9 nucleotides line up with TRBD2. The CDR3 is made up of 16 amino acids. J lost 4 bases, V lost 6 bases, and 9 bases had no gene match. The germline V gene encodes CDR1 SGHNT and CDR2 YENEEA.

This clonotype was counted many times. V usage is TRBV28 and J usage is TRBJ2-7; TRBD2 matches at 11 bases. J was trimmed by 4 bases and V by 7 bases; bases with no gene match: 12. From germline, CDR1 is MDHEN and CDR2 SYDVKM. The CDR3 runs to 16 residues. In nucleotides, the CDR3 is TGTGCCAGCAAAAGGGTCGCCGGGACTAGCGGTTACGAGCAGTACTTC. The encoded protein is CASKRVAGTSGYEQYF.

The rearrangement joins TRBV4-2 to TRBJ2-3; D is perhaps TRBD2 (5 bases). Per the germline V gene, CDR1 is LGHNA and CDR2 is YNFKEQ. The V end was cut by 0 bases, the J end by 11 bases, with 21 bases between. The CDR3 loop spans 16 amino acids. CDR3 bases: TGTGCCAGCAGCCAAGATAACCAAGGAGCCGCCGCGGGGCAGTATTTT. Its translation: CASSQDNQGAAAGQYF.

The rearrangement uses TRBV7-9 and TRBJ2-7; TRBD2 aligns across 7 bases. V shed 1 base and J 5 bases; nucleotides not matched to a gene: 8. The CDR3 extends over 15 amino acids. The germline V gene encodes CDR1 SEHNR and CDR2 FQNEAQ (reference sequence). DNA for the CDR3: TGTGCCAGCAGCTTAGGGGGCGGGAGAAGTCACGAGCAGTACTTC. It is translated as CASSLGGGRSHEQYF.

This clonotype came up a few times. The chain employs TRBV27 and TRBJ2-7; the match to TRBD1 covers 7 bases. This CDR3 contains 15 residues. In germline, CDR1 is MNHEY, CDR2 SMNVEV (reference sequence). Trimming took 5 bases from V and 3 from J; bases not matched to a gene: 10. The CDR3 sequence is CASSQRQGWNYEQYF. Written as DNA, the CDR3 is TGTGCCAGCAGTCAAAGACAGGGCTGGAACTACGAGCAGTACTTC.